The 28 T cell receptor beta chains below come from one sample, sequenced in a study of radiotherapy plus CTLA-4 blockade in lung cancer. Some clones are missing from TCRdb's copy, which holds only in-frame ones; the method was immunoSEQ multiplex PCR. The data hold over 100,000 clones, with over 80% observed a single time. Sample: peripheral blood, taken from a patient treated with radiotherapy plus ipilimumab. The source is a human donor with non-small cell lung cancer that progressed on radiotherapy plus ipilimumab.

The chain couples TRBV19 to TRBJ1-4; possible D gene TRBD1, 5 bases. There are 18 residues in the CDR3. V was cut by 3 bases and J by 8 bases, with 25 bases left in between. From germline, CDR1 is LNHDA and CDR2 SQIVND (reference sequence). The CDR3 DNA is TGTGCCAGTAGTATCTATGGAGGTGGAGGGGCGCGCCGGGAAAAACTGTTTTTT. Translated: CASSIYGGGGARREKLFF.

The chain links TRBV9 to TRBJ2-2; 7 nucleotides agree with TRBD2. V was clipped by 4 bases and J by 3 bases; unmatched bases: 3. Germline CDR1 and CDR2: SGDLS and YYNGEE. The CDR3 is 14 amino acids. CDR3 DNA sequence: TGTGCCAGCAGCCAAGGACTAGACACCGGGGAGCTGTTTTTT. Protein sequence: CASSQGLDTGELFF.

The V call is TRBV30, the J call TRBJ2-5; TRBD2 matches at 9 bases. The germline gives CDR1 GTSNPN, CDR2 SVGIG (reference sequence). CDR3 length: 14 amino acids. The J segment lost 2 bases and the V segment lost 5 bases, leaving 6 bases of the junction unmatched. The CDR3 loop is CAWEGLAGQETQYF. Here the CDR3 DNA reads TGTGCCTGGGAGGGGCTAGCGGGACAAGAGACCCAGTACTTC.

V is TRBV19 and J is TRBJ2-7; D is possibly TRBD2 (5 bases). CDR1 and CDR2 from the germline V gene are LNHDA and SQIVND (reference sequence). The V gene lost 4 bases and the J gene lost 0 bases, with 13 bases spanning the gap. This CDR3 is 15 amino acids long. CDR3 in DNA: TGTGCCAGTAGTACAAGAGGACTGAGCTCCTACGAGCAGTACTTC. It is translated as CASSTRGLSSYEQYF.

The chain is built from TRBV5-1 and TRBJ2-7; 8 nucleotides align to TRBD1. Germline CDR1 SGHRS, CDR2 YFSETQ. This CDR3 contains 14 residues. Germline trimming cut 1 base from V and 2 bases from J; bases unmatched to any gene: 2. The CDR3 is CASSLTGGTYEQYF. CDR3 sequence (DNA): TGCGCCAGCAGCTTGACAGGGGGAACCTACGAGCAGTACTTC.

V gene TRBV6-1 combines with J gene TRBJ2-1; 7 positions agree with TRBD1. J lost 4 bases, V lost 6 bases, and 9 bases had no gene match. This CDR3 has 15 residues. The V gene's germline CDR1 is MNHNS and CDR2 SASEGT. The CDR3 loop is CASSYGDSLYNEQFF. In DNA, the CDR3 is TGTGCCAGCAGCTACGGGGACAGTCTATACAATGAGCAGTTCTTC.

This chain joins TRBV6-1 and TRBJ2-5; D unclear. Per the germline V gene, CDR1 is MNHNS and CDR2 is SASEGT. The CDR3 runs 10 residues. V lost 7 bases to trimming and J lost 5 bases, with 5 bases between them. CDR3 nucleotide sequence: TGTGCCAGCACGTTGGAGACCCAGTACTTC. It yields the protein CASTLETQYF.

The chain is built from TRBV29-1 and TRBJ1-2, with 8 bases fitting TRBD1. The CDR3 spans 11 residues. CDR1 and CDR2 from the germline V gene are SQVTM and ANQGSEA. V lost 7 bases, J lost 6 bases, and 4 bases stayed unmatched. CDR3 amino acids: CSGGQDDGYTF. The CDR3, as DNA: TGCAGCGGGGGACAGGACGATGGCTACACCTTC.

This clone was counted a few times. This chain connects TRBV30 to TRBJ2-1; D gene ambiguous. V gave up 7 bases and J gave up 0 bases, with 10 bases separating them. The CDR3 runs to 13 residues. Germline values: CDR1 GTSNPN, CDR2 SVGIG (reference sequence). CDR3 sequence (DNA): TGTGCCTTCGACTTGGGCTCCTACAATGAGCAGTTCTTC. Protein: CAFDLGSYNEQFF. The full variable domain, in which reference TRBV30 and TRBJ2-1 provide the parts outside the CDR3, is SQTIHQWPATLVQPVGSPLSLECTVEGTSNPNLYWYRQAAGRGLQLLFYSVGIGQISSEVPQNLSASRPQDRQFILSSKKLLLSDSGFYLCAFDLGSYNEQFFGPGTRLTVL.

This chain connects TRBV19 to TRBJ1-5; 8 bases line up with TRBD1. The CDR3 runs 15 residues. J gave up 6 bases and V 5 bases, and 9 bases lay outside the gene matches. Germline V gene lookup returns CDR1 LNHDA and CDR2 SQIVND (reference sequence). The CDR3 reads CASSGGQGSPQPQHF. CDR3 DNA sequence: TGTGCCAGTAGTGGAGGACAGGGATCCCCTCAGCCCCAGCATTTT.

The chain has TRBV2 and TRBJ2-3, with unresolved D. Trimming left V 4 bases short and J 6 bases short, with 11 bases between. CDR1 and CDR2 from the germline V gene are SNHLY and FYNNEI. This CDR3 is built from 13 residues. DNA for the CDR3: TGTGCCAGCAGTGCTCGGGTTGCCGATACGCAGTATTTT. Amino acid sequence: CASSARVADTQYF.

The rearrangement joins TRBV10-2 to TRBJ2-2, with D maybe TRBD1 (5 bases). The CDR3 consists of 13 residues. Deletions cut 9 bases from V and 2 bases from J, with 10 bases between. Germline V gene data show CDR1 as WSHSY and CDR2 as SAAADI. The CDR3 loop is CASGHLNTGELFF. CDR3 nucleotide sequence: TGCGCCAGTGGACATTTAAACACCGGGGAGCTGTTTTTT.

The chain employs TRBV9 and TRBJ2-3, with D perhaps matching TRBD2 (5 bases). The V end lost 1 base, the J end lost 2 bases, and 8 bases lay between the germline ends. CDR1 is SGDLS and CDR2 is YYNGEE in the germline V gene. The CDR3 runs to 14 residues. Written as DNA, the CDR3 is TGTGCCAGCAGCGTACGGGGAAACACAGATACGCAGTATTTT. This encodes CASSVRGNTDTQYF.

V is TRBV14 and J is TRBJ2-7, with no clear D. The CDR3 has 11 amino acids. V lost 8 bases and J 7 bases, leaving 12 bases between the germline ends. Germline V CDR1 and CDR2: SGHDN, FVKESK. This CDR3 is CASGARVEQYF. The CDR3 bases are TGTGCCAGCGGAGCAAGGGTAGAGCAGTACTTC. The full variable domain, in which reference TRBV14 and TRBJ2-7 provide the parts outside the CDR3, is EAGVTQFPSHSVIEKGQTVTLRCDPISGHDNLYWYRRVMGKEIKFLLHFVKESKQDESGMPNNRFLAERTGGTYSTLKVQPAELEDSGVYFCASGARVEQYFGPGTRLTVT.

The J gene is TRBJ2-3, the V gene TRBV19; 15 bases align to TRBD2. Germline assignment: CDR1 LNHDA and CDR2 SQIVND (reference sequence). The J segment lost 4 bases and the V segment lost 6 bases, leaving 8 bases of the junction unmatched. The CDR3 loop spans 17 amino acids. CDR3 region: CASRRTSGRGVPDTQYF. The CDR3 coding sequence is TGTGCCAGTAGACGGACTAGCGGGAGGGGAGTCCCAGATACGCAGTATTTT.

Here the CDR3 reads CASSENRGRGANVLTF. Written as DNA, the CDR3 is TGTGCCAGCAGTGAGAACCGAGGGCGTGGGGCCAACGTCCTGACTTTC. The chain employs TRBV2 and TRBJ2-6; the D gene is possibly TRBD2 (5 bases). There are 16 residues in the CDR3. Per the germline V gene, CDR1 is SNHLY and CDR2 is FYNNEI. The V end lost 3 bases, the J end lost 3 bases, and 12 bases lay between the germline ends.

The CDR3, as DNA: TGTGCCAGCTCACCTACCGGGACAGGAGATCCCTACGAGCAGTACTTC. It yields the protein CASSPTGTGDPYEQYF. The chain couples TRBV18 to TRBJ2-7, with 8 positions matching TRBD1. The CDR3 extends over 16 amino acids. CDR1 is KGHSH, CDR2 LQKENI, per germline. The junction had 9 bases not matched to a gene; V was cut back by 3 bases and J by 2 bases.

The chain links TRBV27 to TRBJ2-3, with TRBD2 matching over 9 bases. J was trimmed by 0 bases and V by 3 bases; bases with no gene match: 10. This CDR3 is 18 amino acids long. The V gene's germline CDR1 is MNHEY and CDR2 SMNVEV (reference sequence). CDR3 in amino acids: CASSFLTSGFPSTDTQYF. In DNA form, the CDR3 reads TGTGCCAGCAGTTTTCTGACTAGCGGTTTCCCTAGCACAGATACGCAGTATTTT.

The J gene is TRBJ2-7, the V gene TRBV15; 9 bases align to TRBD2. Germline values: CDR1 LNHNV, CDR2 YYDKDF (reference sequence). This CDR3 has 16 amino acids. J lost 7 bases, V lost 0 bases, and 10 bases had no gene match. CDR3 sequence: CATSRDQLAGGEEQYF. CDR3 DNA sequence: TGTGCCACCAGCAGAGATCAGTTGGCGGGAGGGGAGGAGCAGTACTTC.

The chain employs TRBV19 and TRBJ1-1; 10 nucleotides match TRBD1. J was trimmed by 5 bases and V by 6 bases; bases with no gene match: 6. This CDR3 has 14 amino acids. Germline values: CDR1 LNHDA, CDR2 SQIVND (reference sequence). CDR3 in amino acids: CASRGTGAATEAFF. The CDR3 coding sequence is TGTGCCAGTAGGGGGACAGGGGCCGCGACTGAAGCTTTCTTT.

On this clone itself: A read error may produce the germline difference seen at one junction end. The chain couples TRBV7-7 to TRBJ1-1; D perhaps matches TRBD1 (6 bases). Germline V gives CDR1 SSHAT, CDR2 FNYEAQ (reference sequence). This CDR3 has 13 amino acids. CDR3 sequence (DNA): TGTGCTAGCAGCACCAGACAGGTACCTGAAGCTTTCTTT. Its translation: CASSTRQVPEAFF.

The rearrangement uses TRBV4-2 and TRBJ2-7; D tentatively fits TRBD1 or TRBD2 (6 bases each). V was clipped by 4 bases and J by 0 bases, with 22 bases between them. The germline CDR1 and CDR2 sequences are LGHNA and YNFKEQ. The CDR3 has 18 residues. The CDR3 spells CASSLILGGQGGSYEQYF. The DNA for the CDR3 is TGTGCCAGCAGCCTAATCCTCGGGGGCCAAGGGGGCTCCTACGAGCAGTACTTC.

This rearrangement joins TRBV11-2 to TRBJ2-7, with 12 bases lining up with TRBD2. The V gene end was trimmed by 5 bases and the J gene end by 3 bases; junction bases not matched to a gene: 14. The CDR3 runs to 18 residues. CDR1 SGHAT and CDR2 FQNNGV come from the germline V gene. The CDR3 sequence: CASSPDQGLAGNFYEQYF. The DNA of the CDR3 is TGTGCCAGCAGCCCCGACCAAGGACTAGCGGGGAACTTCTACGAGCAGTACTTC.

This chain joins TRBV5-6 and TRBJ2-3, with D perhaps matching TRBD2 (5 bases). CDR1 is SGHDT and CDR2 is YYEEEE in the germline V gene. This CDR3 has 18 amino acids. The V and J ends lost 1 base and 7 bases respectively, with 25 bases between them. This CDR3 is CASSLRQPSILRGNTQYF. The CDR3 nucleotides are TGTGCCAGCAGCTTGAGGCAACCTAGCATTTTGAGAGGAAATACGCAGTATTTT.

V usage is TRBV18 and J usage is TRBJ1-1; D gene uncertain. Germline CDR1 reads KGHSH; CDR2 reads LQKENI. This CDR3 has 12 residues. V lost 3 bases and J lost 6, with 8 bases in between. The CDR3 reads CASSPKGAEAFF. The CDR3 coding sequence is TGTGCCAGCTCACCTAAGGGCGCTGAAGCTTTCTTT. The variable domain in full, with the rest retrieved from reference TRBV18 and TRBJ1-1, is NAGVMQNPRHLVRRRGQEARLRCSPMKGHSHVYWYRQLPEEGLKFMVYLQKENIIDESGMPKERFSAEFPKEGPSILRIQQVVRGDSAAYFCASSPKGAEAFFGQGTRLTVV.

The CDR3 coding sequence is TGTGCCAGCAGCCCCAATTACGAGCAGTACTTC. Translation: CASSPNYEQYF. The V and J genes are TRBV2 and TRBJ2-7; D ambiguous. This CDR3 spans 11 amino acids. V lost 6 bases and J lost 4, with 7 bases in between. CDR1 and CDR2 (germline): SNHLY, FYNNEI.

V and J are TRBV6-6 and TRBJ2-2; D call uncertain. The V gene lost 2 bases and the J gene lost 4 bases, with 11 bases spanning the gap. This CDR3 has 15 residues. Germline V gene sequence: CDR1 MNHNY, CDR2 SVGAGI (reference sequence). The DNA of the CDR3 is TGTGCCAGCAGTTACACTCTTCTAACCACCGGGGAGCTGTTTTTT. This encodes CASSYTLLTTGELFF.

This sequence joins TRBV7-9 and TRBJ2-5, with D uncertain. The CDR3 runs to 12 residues. Deletions cut 5 bases from V and 11 bases from J, with 15 bases between. CDR1 and CDR2 (germline): SEHNR, FQNEAQ (reference sequence). The CDR3 is CASSHGPQQQYF. The DNA for the CDR3 is TGTGCCAGCAGCCACGGACCCCAGCAGCAGTACTTC.